This TCR beta chain is drawn from a study of cytomegalovirus exposure and HLA in healthy donors. With 3 bases removed from V and 0 bases from J, the gap between germline ends came to 9 bases. The CDR3 has 15 residues. The germline V gene has CDR1 ENHRY and CDR2 SYGVKD. The PCR made use of 60 Vbeta and 13 Jbeta primers. Only in-frame clones appear in the TCRdb table, and some are missing; sequencing was by immunoSEQ multiplex PCR. The sample shows about 180,000 clones, roughly four fifths of them seen only once. Details on this clone: The antigen is undetermined.

Study-level points and caveats: Another analysis was done later, and it associated 16,951 TCR beta sequences with HLA alleles at 0.05 false discovery rate. Certain sequence variants were highly shared and formed a cluster, and this cluster was likely a sequencing artifact. Researchers reported from a later analysis that most CMV-associated TCR beta chains appeared HLA-restricted.

Samples came from healthy bone marrow donors. The chain is built from TRBV10-3 and TRBJ2-4, with no clear D. Input material: PBMCs. The source of this sequence is a woman aged 45 to 65 in good health and CMV-seronegative. DNA of the CDR3: TGTGCCATCAGTGACGGAGTACTAGCCAAAAACATTCAGTACTTC. Protein sequence: CAISDGVLAKNIQYF.